The 5 T cell receptor beta chains below were found in one sample sequenced in a study of CD8+CD57+ T cells in acquired aplastic anemia (dated by TCRdb to 2016 to 2019). Patients chosen for sequencing had shown expansion of CD8+CD57+ cells by flow cytometry. Data came from an Illumina HiSeq 2000. Genomic DNA was used as template for profiling of TCR beta VDJ combinations and CDR3 sequences. In TCRdb, the public reads were trimmed at Q25 with fastp and aligned with MiXCR, with productive beta chains retained. Under each unique CDR3 protein, matching rows form one entry showing the most common genes and DNA. In all, the sample holds 160,000 or so distinct CDR3 sequences, and 45% to 55% of those were seen once. Of the sample, 1.1% falls within the top ten clones. Specimen: sorted CD4+, CD8+, or CD8+CD57+ T cells (not recorded which) from PBMCs. The receptors originated from a human donor with aplastic anemia.

Regarding this clonotype: A much more abundant neighbour one base away suggests this may be a read error. V is TRBV13 and J is TRBJ1-2; TRBD1 might be the D (6 bases). CDR1 is PRHDT, CDR2 FYEKMQ, per germline (reference sequence). This CDR3 contains 14 residues. In DNA, the CDR3 is TGTGCCAGCACCCTGAGAGGGGGGGGCTATGGCCACACCTTC. Translation gives CASTLRGGGYGHTF. Variable domain in full (rest from reference TRBV13 and TRBJ1-2): AAGVIQSPRHLIKEKRETATLKCYPIPRHDTVYWYQQGPGQDPQFLISFYEKMQSDKGSIPDRFSAQQFSDYHSELNMSSLELGDSALYFCASTLRGGGYGHTFGSGTRLTVV.

This rearrangement joins TRBV11-1 to TRBJ2-3; D may match TRBD1 or TRBD2 (5 bases each). V lost 7 bases and J lost 0, with 8 bases in between. The CDR3 is made up of 13 amino acids. The germline CDR1 and CDR2 sequences are SGHAT and FQDESV (reference sequence). The chain's CDR3 is CASTGPSTDTQYF. DNA for the CDR3: TGTGCCAGCACGGGACCTAGCACAGATACGCAGTATTTT.

This clonotype showed up many times. The CDR3 DNA reads as TGTGCCAGTAGTATAGACCCCGGTCAGCCCCAGCATTTT. It codes for CASSIDPGQPQHF. V and J are TRBV19 and TRBJ1-5; D is undetermined. Per germline, CDR1 LNHDA and CDR2 SQIVND (reference sequence). CDR3 length: 13 amino acids. V was shortened by 0 bases and J by 6 bases, with 6 bases between the two germline ends.

The chain has TRBV9 and TRBJ2-7, with D unclear. CDR1 and CDR2 from the germline V gene are SGDLS and YYNGEE. This CDR3 has 15 residues. V was shortened by 0 bases and J by 4 bases, with 14 bases between the two germline ends. The DNA of the CDR3 is TGTGCCAGCAGCGTAGACGGTGGAGCTTCTTACGAGCAGTACTTC. Protein sequence: CASSVDGGASYEQYF.

CDR3 sequence (DNA): TGTGCCAGCAGCCTAGAGGACCCGAAATCACCCCTCCACTTT. Translated: CASSLEDPKSPLHF. This chain joins TRBV7-2 and TRBJ1-6; D ambiguous. The CDR3 contains 14 residues. Germline V lookup: CDR1 SGHTA, CDR2 FQGNSA. V lost 5 bases and J 10 bases, leaving 15 bases between the germline ends.